The entry below describes one T cell receptor beta chain. Original processing methods: Amplification of reference gene primers provided the estimated nucleated cell counts. The method was immunoSEQ multiplex PCR; TCRdb's version includes in-frame clones alone and lacks a portion of them. That table is the source of V, J and clone size, and D and trimming were worked out from the DNA. The sample consists of under 150,000 clones, 65% to 90% of them appearing once. The data are from a study of blood T cell repertoires in COVID-19. On the study more broadly: COVID-19 samples collected from the United States, Italy and Spain covered acute and convalescent phases.

The germline gives CDR1 SGHTA, CDR2 FQGTGA. The CDR3 spans 16 residues. V shed 5 bases and J 7 bases; nucleotides not matched to a gene: 10. The sequence derives from a woman aged 55 to 70 with active or convalescent COVID-19. The gene calls are TRBV7-3 and TRBJ2-2, with 10 bases matching TRBD1. Sequencing used peripheral blood. CDR3 loop: CASSPMDRGKVGELFF. The CDR3 DNA follows: TGTGCCAGCAGCCCCATGGACAGGGGGAAAGTCGGGGAGCTGTTTTTT.